Shown below are 27 T cell receptor beta chains from a single sample sequenced in a study of T cell repertoires in cytomegalovirus infection. TCRdb reprocessed the reads with MiXCR, giving one entry per CDR3 protein. The sample lists some 220,000 distinct CDR3 sequences; around 40% were seen once. For these TCRs, the target antigens are not known. The sequencing here drew on CD8+ T cells from cultured PBMCs, taken from culture after CMV antigen stimulation. The receptors come from a human donor in good health (CMV status not recorded). Some clones in this sample may be carry-over from other donors' samples.

The chain uses TRBV13 and TRBJ2-7; D possibly matches TRBD1 or TRBD2 (5 bases each). CDR1 and CDR2 (germline): PRHDT, FYEKMQ (reference sequence). CDR3 size: 14 residues. Trimming stripped 5 bases from V and 0 bases from J, with 11 bases between. The CDR3 nucleotides are TGTGCCAGCAGCGATCGGGACCGCTCCTACGAGCAGTACTTC. It encodes CASSDRDRSYEQYF. The variable domain in full, with the rest retrieved from reference TRBV13 and TRBJ2-7, is AAGVIQSPRHLIKEKRETATLKCYPIPRHDTVYWYQQGPGQDPQFLISFYEKMQSDKGSIPDRFSAQQFSDYHSELNMSSLELGDSALYFCASSDRDRSYEQYFGPGTRLTVT.

This clonotype was observed a few times. This CDR3 reads CASSFRQGGKETQYF. CDR3 bases: TGTGCCAGCAGTTTCAGGCAGGGGGGAAAGGAGACCCAGTACTTC. The chain recombines TRBV28 with TRBJ2-5; the D gene is possibly TRBD1 (7 bases). CDR1 and CDR2 from the germline V gene are MDHEN and SYDVKM. This CDR3 region has 15 residues. V dropped 3 bases and J dropped 5 bases, with 16 bases sitting between them. Variable domain in full (rest from reference TRBV28 and TRBJ2-5): DVKVTQSSRYLVKRTGEKVFLECVQDMDHENMFWYRQDPGLGLRLIYFSYDVKMKEKGDIPEGYSVSREKKERFSLILESASTNQTSMYLCASSFRQGGKETQYFGPGTRLLVL.

The J gene is TRBJ2-1, the V gene TRBV2; no definite D call. V was trimmed by 8 bases and J by 0 bases, leaving 11 bases between them. Looked up from germline, CDR1 is SNHLY and CDR2 is FYNNEI. This CDR3 spans 14 amino acids. CDR3 loop: CASHGLSSYNEQFF. CDR3 nucleotide sequence: TGTGCCAGCCACGGGCTGAGCTCCTACAATGAGCAGTTCTTC.

The chain couples TRBV11-3 to TRBJ2-7; 7 bases are shared with TRBD1. The CDR3 contains 14 residues. Per germline, CDR1 SGHNT and CDR2 YENEEA. Germline trimming cut 5 bases from V and 2 bases from J; bases unmatched to any gene: 6. CDR3 loop: CASSHRDRPYEQYF. DNA of the CDR3: TGTGCCAGCAGCCACCGGGACAGACCCTACGAGCAGTACTTC. Variable domain in full (rest from reference TRBV11-3 and TRBJ2-7): EAGVVQSPRYKIIEKKQPVAFWCNPISGHNTLYWYLQNLGQGPELLIRYENEEAVDDSQLPKDRFSAERLKGVDSTLKIQPAELGDSAVYLCASSHRDRPYEQYFGPGTRLTVT.

The gene calls are TRBV7-8 and TRBJ2-7; possibly TRBD1 for D (6 bases). Between the trimmed V and J ends, which lost 5 bases and 3 bases, there was a span of 11 bases. There are 13 residues in the CDR3. CDR1 and CDR2 from the germline V gene are SGHVS and FQNEAQ. CDR3 in DNA: TGTGCCAGCAGCCATAAGGACAGCTACGAGCAGTACTTC. Translation gives CASSHKDSYEQYF.

Concerning this clonotype: An end of the junction does not agree with germline; a read error may underlie this. This chain links TRBV7-2 with TRBJ1-1, with a weak D call TRBD1 (5 bases). Germline CDR1 reads SGHTA; CDR2 reads FQGNSA. The CDR3 runs 16 residues. The CDR3 coding sequence is TGTGCCAGCAGCTTATATTCTAGGGGCACGAACACTGAAGATTTCTTT. The encoded protein is CASSLYSRGTNTEDFF.

This chain links TRBV5-6 with TRBJ2-2, with TRBD1 matching over 9 bases. CDR1 and CDR2 (germline): SGHDT, YYEEEE. The V and J ends lost 8 bases and 3 bases, in that order; junction bases with no gene match: 11. There are 16 residues in the CDR3. The CDR3 DNA follows: TGTGCCAGTACCCTTGGGACAGGGCTCTACACCGGGGAGCTGTTTTTT. It translates to CASTLGTGLYTGELFF.

The rearrangement joins TRBV27 to TRBJ1-1; D uncertain. Germline CDR1 MNHEY, CDR2 SMNVEV (reference sequence). Trimming removed 6 bases at V and 4 bases at J, with 24 bases between. There are 17 residues in the CDR3. CDR3 coding DNA: TGTGCCAGCAGCCTCCCCACCCCAAGGGCTATCGGCACTGAAGCTTTCTTT. Protein sequence: CASSLPTPRAIGTEAFF.

This clonotype was counted between two and nine times. CDR3 nucleotide sequence: TGTGCCACCAGCGCCGACAGGGCCAACACCGGGGAGCTGTTTTTT. Translation gives CATSADRANTGELFF. The rearrangement links TRBV15 to TRBJ2-2, with TRBD1 identical over 7 bases. The CDR3 has 15 residues. V dropped 5 bases and J dropped 2; count of bases not matched to a gene: 5. From germline, CDR1 is LNHNV and CDR2 YYDKDF (reference sequence).

The rearrangement links TRBV12-3 or TRBV12-4 to TRBJ2-1, with D possibly matching TRBD2 (5 bases). Between the trimmed V and J ends, which lost 6 bases and 6 bases, there was a span of 12 bases. The CDR3 covers 13 residues. The CDR3 DNA is TGTGCCAGCAGCCAAGCGGACGCCAATGAGCAGTTCTTC. Translation gives CASSQADANEQFF.

V and J are TRBV5-3 and TRBJ2-2; D is undetermined. TRBV5-3 is flagged as an ORF with uncertain function. V gave up 8 bases and J gave up 1 base, with 18 bases separating them. This CDR3 region has 16 residues. The CDR3 DNA reads as TGTGCCAGCAGCCCACTCGGACCAGGGAACACCGGGGAGCTGTTTTTT. This translates into CASSPLGPGNTGELFF.

At least ten counts were recorded for this clonotype. In DNA form, the CDR3 reads TGTGCCAGCAGCCTCCTTTCCGTAGGGAGTATGGGCACCGGGGAGCTGTTTTTT. Translation: CASSLLSVGSMGTGELFF. This chain connects TRBV7-2 to TRBJ2-2, with a tentative D call TRBD2 (5 bases). Germline CDR1 and CDR2: SGHTA and FQGNSA. The CDR3 runs 18 residues. Trimming left V 5 bases short and J 4 bases short, with 23 bases between.

V usage is TRBV7-9 and J usage is TRBJ1-1; no clear D gene. In germline, CDR1 is SEHNR, CDR2 FQNEAQ (reference sequence). V lost 6 bases to trimming and J lost 0 bases, with 14 bases between them. The CDR3 extends over 15 amino acids. The CDR3 sequence: CASSPKGYLNTEAFF. The CDR3 bases are TGTGCCAGCAGTCCCAAAGGGTACTTGAACACTGAAGCTTTCTTT. The full variable domain, its missing parts supplied by reference TRBV7-9 and TRBJ1-1, is DTGVSQNPRHKITKRGQNVTFRCDPISEHNRLYWYRQTLGQGPEFLTYFQNEAQLEKSRLLSDRFSAERPKGSFSTLEIQRTEQGDSAMYLCASSPKGYLNTEAFFGQGTRLTVV.

The chain carries TRBV4-1 and TRBJ2-1; either TRBD1 or TRBD2 may fit D (6 bases each). The germline gives CDR1 MGHRA, CDR2 YSYEKL. Trimming cost V 10 bases and J 1 base, with 11 bases left between them. CDR3 length: 13 amino acids. The CDR3 here is CATGGGSYNEQFF. The DNA of the CDR3 is TGCGCCACCGGGGGCGGATCCTACAATGAGCAGTTCTTC.

This chain joins TRBV12-3 or TRBV12-4 and TRBJ1-2, with no clear D. V was clipped by 3 bases and J by 5 bases, with 13 bases between them. The CDR3 extends over 14 amino acids. The CDR3 DNA reads TGTGCCAGCAGTTTCAAGGACGGCGCATATGGCTACACCTTC. As protein: CASSFKDGAYGYTF.

In this sample, this clonotype turned up a few times. The genes are TRBV11-2 and TRBJ2-1, with D perhaps being TRBD1 or TRBD2 (5 bases each). The CDR3 consists of 13 residues. Germline CDR1 is SGHAT and CDR2 is FQNNGV. Trimming removed 0 bases from V and 10 bases from J, with 10 bases in between. In nucleotides, the CDR3 is TGTGCCAGCAGCTTAGAACGGGGCGAGGAGCAGTTCTTC. Residues: CASSLERGEEQFF.

The chain uses TRBV20-1 and TRBJ2-1; weak D call: TRBD2 (5 bases). V gave up 1 base and J gave up 4 bases, with 17 bases separating them. CDR1 DFQATT and CDR2 SNEGSKA come from the germline V gene (reference sequence). The CDR3 covers 16 residues. CDR3 sequence reads: CSARAASGGEYNEQFF. The CDR3 DNA sequence: TGCAGTGCTAGAGCTGCCAGCGGAGGAGAGTACAATGAGCAGTTCTTC.

The J gene is TRBJ2-2, the V gene TRBV27, with 12 nucleotides matching TRBD2. With V trimmed by 3 bases and J by 1 base, 3 bases remained unmatched. The germline gives CDR1 MNHEY, CDR2 SMNVEV (reference sequence). This CDR3 comprises 17 residues. The CDR3 DNA reads as TGTGCCAGCAGTTTTGAGACTAGCGGGAGGAACACCGGGGAGCTGTTTTTT. The encoded protein is CASSFETSGRNTGELFF.

This clonotype was observed a handful of times. The genes are TRBV24-1 and TRBJ2-1, with TRBD1 as a possible D gene (5 bases). Germline CDR1 and CDR2: KGHDR and SFDVKD. V shed 0 bases and J shed 3 bases, with 14 bases lying between them. The length of the CDR3 is 17 residues. Here the CDR3 reads CATSDLRQGLNYNEQFF. The CDR3 DNA sequence: TGTGCCACCAGTGATTTGAGGCAGGGTCTAAACTACAATGAGCAGTTCTTC.

This clonotype showed up just a few times. The rearrangement joins TRBV7-6 to TRBJ2-2; 10 bases match TRBD1. Germline V gives CDR1 SGHVS, CDR2 FNYEAQ. J was trimmed by 0 bases and V by 4 bases; bases with no gene match: 17. CDR3 size: 21 residues. The DNA for the CDR3 is TGTGCCAGCAGCTCCCCAGGGGGGACAGGGGCCTCACAAGCGAACACCGGGGAGCTGTTTTTT. Its protein product is CASSSPGGTGASQANTGELFF.

This chain links TRBV27 with TRBJ1-5; TRBD1 is a possible D gene (5 bases). Deletions cut 8 bases from V and 6 bases from J, with 17 bases between. Germline CDR1 MNHEY, CDR2 SMNVEV (reference sequence). CDR3 length equals 14 residues. The CDR3 coding sequence is TGTGCCAGCGCCCTTCGAGATCAGGGTCAGCCCCAGCATTTT. Translating it yields CASALRDQGQPQHF.

This rearrangement joins TRBV9 to TRBJ2-1; weak D call: TRBD2 (7 bases). The V end lost 0 bases, the J end lost 4 bases, and 11 bases lay between the germline ends. The CDR3 is 15 residues long. The germline gives CDR1 SGDLS, CDR2 YYNGEE. The CDR3 DNA sequence: TGTGCCAGCAGCGTAGACGGGGGGCGTTACAATGAGCAGTTCTTC. Translated: CASSVDGGRYNEQFF.

This chain connects TRBV6-1 to TRBJ1-1; the match to TRBD1 covers 7 bases. Germline V gene lookup returns CDR1 MNHNS and CDR2 SASEGT. Unmatched junction bases numbered 22, after V lost 5 bases and J lost 1 base. CDR3 length equals 20 residues. The CDR3, as DNA: TGTGCCAGCAGTTACGAAGCCAAGGGAGAAATGGACAGGAAGAACACTGAAGCTTTCTTT. This translates into CASSYEAKGEMDRKNTEAFF.

This chain links TRBV6-2 or TRBV6-3 with TRBJ1-1, with TRBD1 as a possible D gene (6 bases). Germline V gene lookup returns CDR1 MNHEY and CDR2 SVGEGT. The CDR3 runs 13 residues. Trimming pared 5 bases from V and 3 bases from J, leaving 10 bases between. This CDR3 is CASSTYRDTEAFF. The DNA for the CDR3 is TGTGCCAGCAGTACTTACAGGGACACTGAAGCTTTCTTT.

There are a few counts of this clonotype. This sequence joins TRBV27 and TRBJ1-1, with D hard to call. Germline CDR1 reads MNHEY; CDR2 reads SMNVEV (reference sequence). The CDR3 contains 13 residues. V lost 3 bases and J 4 bases, leaving 9 bases between the germline ends. The CDR3 loop is CASSLIQTTEAFF. CDR3 sequence (DNA): TGTGCCAGCAGTTTGATACAGACCACTGAAGCTTTCTTT.

The chain is built from TRBV20-1 and TRBJ2-7, with D perhaps TRBD1 or TRBD2 (6 bases each). This CDR3 is 16 amino acids long. The V end was cut by 7 bases, the J end by 3 bases, with 25 bases between. Germline V lookup: CDR1 DFQATT, CDR2 SNEGSKA (reference sequence). CDR3 DNA sequence: TGCAGTGTGGAACTGATCGGGGGCAAATCCATCTACGAGCAGTACTTC. Translation: CSVELIGGKSIYEQYF.

This clonotype has only a few counts. This sequence joins TRBV6-1 and TRBJ2-3; tentatively, D is TRBD2 (7 bases). The V gene lost 4 bases and the J gene lost 4 bases, with 18 bases spanning the gap. CDR1 MNHNS and CDR2 SASEGT come from the germline V gene. This CDR3 is 16 amino acids long. CDR3 sequence reads: CASSVEWGGSADTQYF. CDR3 in DNA: TGTGCCAGCAGTGTCGAGTGGGGGGGCTCGGCAGATACGCAGTATTTT.